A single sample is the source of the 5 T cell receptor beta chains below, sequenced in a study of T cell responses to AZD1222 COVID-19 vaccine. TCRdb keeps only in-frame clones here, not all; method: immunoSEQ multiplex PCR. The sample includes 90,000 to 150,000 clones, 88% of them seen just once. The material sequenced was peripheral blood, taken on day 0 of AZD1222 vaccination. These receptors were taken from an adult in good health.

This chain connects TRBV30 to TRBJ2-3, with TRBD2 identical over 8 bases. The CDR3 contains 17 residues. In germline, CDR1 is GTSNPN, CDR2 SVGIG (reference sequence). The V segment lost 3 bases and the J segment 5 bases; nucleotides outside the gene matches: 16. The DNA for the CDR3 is TGTGCCTGGAGAGATGTTATCCAGCGGGAGAGGGAAGATACGCAGTATTTT. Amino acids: CAWRDVIQREREDTQYF.

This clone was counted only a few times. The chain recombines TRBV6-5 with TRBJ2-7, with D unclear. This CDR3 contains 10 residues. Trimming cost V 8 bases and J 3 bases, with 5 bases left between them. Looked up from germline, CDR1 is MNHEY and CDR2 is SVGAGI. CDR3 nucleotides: TGTGCCAGCGGTTTCTACGAGCAGTACTTC. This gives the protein CASGFYEQYF.

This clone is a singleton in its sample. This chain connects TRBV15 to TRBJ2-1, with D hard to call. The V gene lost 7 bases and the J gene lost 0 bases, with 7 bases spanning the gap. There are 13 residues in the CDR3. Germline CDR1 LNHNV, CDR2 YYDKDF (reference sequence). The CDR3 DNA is TGTGCCACCACAGCGTTCTCCTACAATGAGCAGTTCTTC. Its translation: CATTAFSYNEQFF.

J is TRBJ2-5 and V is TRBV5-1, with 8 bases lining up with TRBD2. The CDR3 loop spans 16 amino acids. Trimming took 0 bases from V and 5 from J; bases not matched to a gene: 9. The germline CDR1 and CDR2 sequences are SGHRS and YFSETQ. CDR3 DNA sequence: TGCGCCAGCAGCTTGGATGGTAGCGGGACGGGGGAGACCCAGTACTTC. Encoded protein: CASSLDGSGTGETQYF.

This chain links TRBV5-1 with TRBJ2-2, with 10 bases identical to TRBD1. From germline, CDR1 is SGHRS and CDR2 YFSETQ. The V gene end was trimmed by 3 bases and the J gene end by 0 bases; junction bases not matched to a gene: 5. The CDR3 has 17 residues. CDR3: CASSSYGQGANTGELFF. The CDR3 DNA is TGCGCCAGCAGCTCATACGGACAGGGGGCGAACACCGGGGAGCTGTTTTTT.